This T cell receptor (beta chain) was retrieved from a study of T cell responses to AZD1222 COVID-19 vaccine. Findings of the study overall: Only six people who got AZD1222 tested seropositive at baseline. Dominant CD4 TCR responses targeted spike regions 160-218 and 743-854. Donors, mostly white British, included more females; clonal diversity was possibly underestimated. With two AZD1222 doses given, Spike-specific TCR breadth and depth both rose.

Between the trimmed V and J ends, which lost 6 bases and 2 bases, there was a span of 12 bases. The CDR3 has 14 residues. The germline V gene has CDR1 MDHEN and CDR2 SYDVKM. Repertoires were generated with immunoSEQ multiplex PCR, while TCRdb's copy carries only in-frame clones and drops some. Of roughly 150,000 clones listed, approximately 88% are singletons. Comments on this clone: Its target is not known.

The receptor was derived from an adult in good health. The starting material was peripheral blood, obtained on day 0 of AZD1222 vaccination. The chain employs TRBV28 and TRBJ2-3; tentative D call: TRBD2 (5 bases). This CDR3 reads CASSPPRDTDTQYF. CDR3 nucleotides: TGTGCCAGCAGCCCCCCTCGGGACACAGATACGCAGTATTTT.